Below, 14 T cell receptor beta chains from the same sample are listed, as sequenced in a study of T cells after yellow fever vaccination. TCRdb ran MiXCR on the 5' RACE reads and lists one entry per CDR3 protein. The sample carries approximately 580,000 distinct CDR3 sequences, 17% recorded once. The sequencing here drew on PBMCs, taken about 5 days after the first yellow fever vaccination. The source of these receptors is a man between 18 and 35 years old who received the YFV17D yellow fever vaccine.

This chain joins TRBV6-5 and TRBJ2-7; 10 nucleotides align to TRBD1. The CDR3 is 16 amino acids. V gave up 0 bases and J gave up 5 bases; unmatched junction bases: 7. Germline V lookup: CDR1 MNHEY, CDR2 SVGAGI. The CDR3 reads CASSYSSDRGLHEQYF. The CDR3 nucleotides read TGTGCCAGCAGTTACTCGAGCGACAGGGGGCTTCACGAGCAGTACTTC.

This clonotype occurred many times. The genes are TRBV13 and TRBJ2-3; D call uncertain. With 6 bases removed from V and 3 bases from J, the gap between germline ends came to 13 bases. The V gene's germline CDR1 is PRHDT and CDR2 FYEKMQ (reference sequence). The CDR3 length is 14 residues. The CDR3: CASSLFAVTDTQYF. CDR3 nucleotides: TGTGCCAGCAGTCTGTTTGCGGTTACAGATACGCAGTATTTT.

The chain couples TRBV10-3 to TRBJ1-5, with unresolved D. Germline CDR1 ENHRY, CDR2 SYGVKD. V was cut by 6 bases and J by 7 bases, with 16 bases left in between. The CDR3 runs to 14 residues. This chain's CDR3 is CAISQRAEGQPQHF. The DNA of the CDR3 is TGTGCCATCAGCCAAAGGGCAGAGGGCCAGCCCCAGCATTTT.

This clonotype has just a few counts. This chain joins TRBV11-3 and TRBJ2-1, with D tentatively TRBD2 (5 bases). Trimming stripped 6 bases from V and 0 bases from J, with 12 bases between. CDR1 and CDR2 (germline): SGHNT, YENEEA. This CDR3 contains 15 residues. The CDR3 loop reads CASSSEASSYNEQFF. CDR3 nucleotide sequence: TGTGCCAGCAGTTCGGAGGCCAGCTCCTACAATGAGCAGTTCTTC.

This clonotype was recorded a few times. This chain links TRBV6-5 with TRBJ1-6; perhaps TRBD1 as D (6 bases). CDR1 MNHEY and CDR2 SVGAGI come from the germline V gene. CDR3 length equals 16 residues. Trimming removed 2 bases from V and 11 bases from J, with 19 bases in between. CDR3: CASSYTNRAGATPLHF. The CDR3 DNA reads as TGTGCCAGCAGTTACACAAACAGGGCCGGAGCGACACCCCTCCACTTT.

V gene TRBV4-3 combines with J gene TRBJ1-4, with no clear D. Trimming pared 4 bases from V and 3 bases from J, leaving 12 bases between. The length of the CDR3 is 15 residues. Germline CDR1 and CDR2: LGHNA and YSLEER. The CDR3 DNA reads TGCGCCAGCAGCCTAGCCGGGCGACCTAATGAAAAACTGTTTTTT. Its protein product is CASSLAGRPNEKLFF.

The rearrangement joins TRBV4-1 to TRBJ1-2; D is uncertain. The CDR3 consists of 16 residues. Trimming took 4 bases from V and 0 from J, leaving 15 bases between them. Germline V gives CDR1 MGHRA, CDR2 YSYEKL. The CDR3 loop is CASSPQEDTPNYGYTF. CDR3 DNA sequence: TGCGCCAGCAGCCCTCAAGAGGATACTCCTAACTATGGCTACACCTTC.

This rearrangement joins TRBV12-3 or TRBV12-4 to TRBJ2-3; tentative D call: TRBD1 (5 bases). The CDR3 sequence is 15 residues long. The germline V and J ends were trimmed by 6 bases and 4 bases, with 17 bases remaining between them. CDR3 sequence reads: CASRSDRTGSDTQYF. CDR3 coding DNA: TGTGCCAGCAGATCCGACAGAACAGGTTCAGATACGCAGTATTTT.

This clonotype has a handful of counts. V gene TRBV6-2 or TRBV6-3 combines with J gene TRBJ2-3, with 7 positions matching TRBD2. The V segment lost 7 bases and the J segment 0 bases; nucleotides outside the gene matches: 13. Looked up from germline, CDR1 is MNHEY and CDR2 is SVGEGT. There are 17 residues in the CDR3. Here the CDR3 reads CASMSGGAGESTDTQYF. The CDR3, as DNA: TGTGCCAGCATGTCCGGGGGTGCGGGGGAAAGCACAGATACGCAGTATTTT.

J is TRBJ2-5 and V is TRBV29-1; 9 nucleotides line up with TRBD2. V was clipped by 4 bases and J by 5 bases; unmatched bases: 11. The CDR3 spans 15 residues. Germline-derived CDR1 and CDR2 are SQVTM and ANQGSEA. CDR3 sequence: CSVVRSGGAQETQYF. CDR3 nucleotides: TGCAGCGTTGTCCGTAGCGGGGGAGCCCAGGAGACCCAGTACTTC.

V is TRBV5-1 and J is TRBJ2-5, with TRBD2 matching 11 bases. CDR1 SGHRS and CDR2 YFSETQ come from the germline V gene. The junction had 4 bases not matched to a gene; V was cut back by 4 bases and J by 2 bases. The CDR3 contains 15 residues. The chain's CDR3 is CASSKTSGEQETQYF. In DNA, the CDR3 is TGCGCCAGCAGCAAGACTAGCGGGGAACAAGAGACCCAGTACTTC.

This clonotype has more than one count but fewer than ten. The J gene is TRBJ2-2, the V gene TRBV6-1; the D gene is possibly TRBD1 (5 bases). V gave up 7 bases and J gave up 6 bases, with 18 bases separating them. Germline CDR1 and CDR2: MNHNS and SASEGT. This CDR3 region has 15 residues. This CDR3 reads CASTELLGAPGELFF. CDR3 coding DNA: TGTGCCAGCACCGAGCTTCTAGGGGCACCCGGGGAGCTGTTTTTT.

The chain recombines TRBV6-1 with TRBJ1-1; TRBD1 might be the D (6 bases). In germline, CDR1 is MNHNS, CDR2 SASEGT. Trimming took 5 bases from V and 7 from J, leaving 26 bases between them. CDR3 length: 17 amino acids. The CDR3 bases are TGTGCCAGCAGTCGACCACAGGGAGCTTTGAGAGTCGATGAAGCTTTCTTT. It specifies CASSRPQGALRVDEAFF.

This clonotype was recorded a few times. In DNA form, the CDR3 reads TGCAGTGCCCGGGGATGGGACCAAGAGACCCAGTACTTC. The encoded protein is CSARGWDQETQYF. This rearrangement joins TRBV20-1 to TRBJ2-5; possible D gene TRBD2, 5 bases. The CDR3 covers 13 residues. CDR1 is DFQATT, CDR2 SNEGSKA, per germline (reference sequence). V gave up 6 bases and J gave up 0 bases, with 11 bases separating them.